This entry is about one TCR beta chain. Its antigen is not identified. Some clones are missing from TCRdb's copy, which holds only in-frame ones; the method was immunoSEQ multiplex PCR. The table has about 110,000 clones, 70% to 90% seen once; the top ten hold roughly 13%. The data were obtained in a study of T cell responses to AZD1222 COVID-19 vaccine. Study results and limitations: Mostly white British, mostly female donors; authors suggested clonal diversity may be underestimated. Repertoires were obtained only post-peak T cell response. Spike-specific TCRs gained breadth and depth after people received two AZD1222 doses. Unmutated variant regions are reportedly the target of nearly half of TCRs that are spike-specific.

Germline loops: CDR1 MNHEY, CDR2 SVGEGT. V gave up 2 bases and J gave up 5 bases, with 13 bases separating them. This CDR3 contains 15 residues. The receptor comes from an adult in good health. This sample comprised peripheral blood, obtained on day 0 of MenACWY control vaccination. The chain carries TRBV6-2 or TRBV6-3 and TRBJ1-5, with D possibly matching TRBD1 (5 bases). The CDR3 protein is CASSYGQGWDQPQHF. CDR3 bases: TGTGCCAGCAGTTACGGGCAGGGATGGGATCAGCCCCAGCATTTT.